This T cell receptor beta chain was captured in a study of identical twins' blood T cells. This CDR3 region has 15 residues. Germline lookup yields CDR1 SNHLY and CDR2 FYNNEI. Unmatched junction bases numbered 6, after V lost 6 bases and J lost 1 base. From the 5' RACE reads, TCRdb called clonotypes with MiXCR, one entry per CDR3 protein. This sample yields about 370,000 distinct CDR3 sequences, of which about 28% are seen a single time; 5.5% to 7% belongs to the top ten. The receptor comes from a woman aged 18-50 years in good health. The sequencing input was PBMCs. V usage is TRBV2 and J usage is TRBJ2-3, with 8 bases fitting TRBD2. CDR3 region: CASSYSGTRTDTQYF. CDR3 in DNA: TGTGCCAGCAGCTATAGCGGGACCCGCACAGATACGCAGTATTTT.